This TCR beta chain was recovered during a study of blood T cell repertoires in COVID-19. In the original processing: Nucleated cell number was recorded as an estimate derived from reference gene primer amplification. Sequencing used immunoSEQ multiplex PCR; TCRdb keeps in-frame clones, though not all of them. The D gene and trimming were derived from the DNA, and the V and J assignments and clone size from that table. The sample has about 330,000 clones, 80% to 90% seen once. V was pared by 5 bases and J by 2 bases, with 9 bases of the junction left unmatched. CDR1 is SEHNR, CDR2 FQNEAQ, per germline (reference sequence). CDR3 size: 15 residues.

The receptor was isolated from a man aged 30 to 45 who had recovered from COVID-19. The chain is built from TRBV7-9 and TRBJ2-7; 7 bases fit TRBD1. Sample: PBMCs or T cells enriched from blood (not recorded which). CDR3 sequence (DNA): TGTGCCAGCAGCCCCAGACAGGGTACAACCTACGAGCAGTACTTC. It encodes CASSPRQGTTYEQYF.